The clone carrying this T cell receptor beta chain was detected many times. The target antigen is unknown. Single cDNA molecules in the library carried unique molecular identifiers attached during preparation. TCRdb analysed the RACE reads with MiXCR anew, one entry per CDR3 protein. This sample has 45,000 or so distinct CDR3 sequences; 3.5% to 5% occur once, and the top ten carry under 7%. This sample's time point: healthy volunteer bleed at 2 weeks. Whole blood, unfractionated, served as the material for total RNA extraction. CDR3 length: 14 residues. Germline V gene sequence: CDR1 MNHEY, CDR2 SVGAGI. V shed 6 bases and J shed 2 bases, with 13 bases lying between them. This entry comes from a study of human T cells and chemical hapten exposure. Looking at the study overall: It was small differences in pooled library volume that mainly caused per-sample TCR yields to vary. Study-level results: TCRs exceeding 1 in 1000 frequency stayed unchanged with DPC sensitization.

The V call is TRBV6-5, the J call TRBJ1-1, with unresolved D. Specimen: whole blood. The TCR comes from a human donor in good health. Some clones in this sample may be carry-over from other donors' samples. Written as DNA, the CDR3 is TGTGCCAGCAGAGTAAGGGAGGTAAACACTGAAGCTTTCTTT. Translated, it gives CASRVREVNTEAFF.